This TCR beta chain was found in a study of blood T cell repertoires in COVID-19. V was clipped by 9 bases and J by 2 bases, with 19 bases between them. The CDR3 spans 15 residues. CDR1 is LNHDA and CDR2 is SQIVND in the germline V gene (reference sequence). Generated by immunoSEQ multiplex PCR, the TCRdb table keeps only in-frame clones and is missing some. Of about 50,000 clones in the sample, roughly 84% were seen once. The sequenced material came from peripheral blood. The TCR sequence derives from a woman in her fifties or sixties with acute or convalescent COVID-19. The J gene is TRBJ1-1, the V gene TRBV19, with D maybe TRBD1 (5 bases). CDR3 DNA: TGTGCCAGCTCAAAGTGGGGGGATGGTAACACTGAAGCTTTCTTT. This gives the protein CASSKWGDGNTEAFF.